The 28 T cell receptor beta chains given below trace back to one sample, sequenced in a study of blood T cell repertoires in COVID-19. Sequencing was performed with immunoSEQ multiplex PCR; in TCRdb, only in-frame clones are kept and a portion is missing. The sample includes about 97,000 clones, roughly nine tenths of them seen just once. The sequenced sample was peripheral blood. These receptors were taken from a man aged 50 or older with active COVID-19.

This chain links TRBV2 with TRBJ2-1, with 12 positions matching TRBD2. The CDR3 contains 15 residues. The germline V gene encodes CDR1 SNHLY and CDR2 FYNNEI. The J segment lost 7 bases and the V segment lost 4 bases, leaving 5 bases of the junction unmatched. This CDR3 reads CASSGRLAGDNEQFF. The CDR3, as DNA: TGTGCCAGCAGTGGCCGACTAGCGGGGGATAATGAGCAGTTCTTC.

This chain connects TRBV6-5 to TRBJ2-1; D remains ambiguous. The CDR3 length is 13 residues. Deletions cut 6 bases from V and 5 bases from J, with 11 bases between. Germline CDR1 and CDR2: MNHEY and SVGAGI. The DNA of the CDR3 is TGTGCCAGCAGCCAGACACACAACAATGAGCAGTTCTTC. Protein: CASSQTHNNEQFF.

The chain carries TRBV7-2 and TRBJ2-5, with TRBD2 identical over 9 bases. Looked up from germline, CDR1 is SGHTA and CDR2 is FQGNSA. The CDR3 sequence is 17 residues long. Trimming at V came to 1 base and at J to 1 base, leaving 7 bases not matched to a gene. The CDR3 nucleotides are TGTGCCAGCAGCTTAGTGGGCGGGGGGGCCGGCCAAGAGACCCAGTACTTC. Its protein product is CASSLVGGGAGQETQYF.

This clone was found a few times. The chain has TRBV9 and TRBJ1-2, with 7 bases matching TRBD1. CDR1 SGDLS and CDR2 YYNGEE come from the germline V gene. The CDR3 length is 15 residues. V shed 2 bases and J 4 bases; nucleotides not matched to a gene: 8. The chain's CDR3 is CASSVGTVDFYGYTF. The DNA for the CDR3 is TGTGCCAGCAGCGTTGGGACAGTAGACTTCTATGGCTACACCTTC. The full variable domain, in which reference TRBV9 and TRBJ1-2 provide the parts outside the CDR3, is DSGVTQTPKHLITATGQRVTLRCSPRSGDLSVYWYQQSLDQGLQFLIQYYNGEERAKGNILERFSAQQFPDLHSELNLSSLELGDSALYFCASSVGTVDFYGYTFGSGTRLTVV.

The V call is TRBV2, the J call TRBJ2-7; 10 nucleotides agree with TRBD1. Germline loops: CDR1 SNHLY, CDR2 FYNNEI. With 4 bases clipped from V and 1 base from J, the junction kept 4 bases outside the gene matches. The CDR3 contains 15 residues. The CDR3 coding sequence is TGTGCCAGCAGTGGCCGGACAGGGGGTTCCTACGAGCAGTACTTC. This gives the protein CASSGRTGGSYEQYF.

The chain couples TRBV5-1 to TRBJ1-6; D is unresolved. The CDR3 has 15 amino acids. V lost 0 bases, J lost 6 bases, and 10 bases lay in between. Germline assignment: CDR1 SGHRS and CDR2 YFSETQ. CDR3 sequence reads: CASSLGGDRNSPLHF. CDR3 in DNA: TGCGCCAGCAGCTTGGGGGGAGATCGTAATTCACCCCTCCACTTT.

This chain uses TRBV6-5 with TRBJ2-1; 9 bases are a match to TRBD2. Germline V gene data show CDR1 as MNHEY and CDR2 as SVGAGI. The trim removed 6 bases at V and 7 bases at J, leaving 10 bases unmatched. The CDR3 is 15 residues long. This CDR3 is CASRAWRGGANEQFF. The CDR3 bases are TGTGCCAGCAGGGCGTGGCGGGGGGGCGCGAATGAGCAGTTCTTC.

This clone was found once. The genes are TRBV7-6 and TRBJ2-1, with D perhaps TRBD1 (7 bases). Germline CDR1 reads SGHVS; CDR2 reads FNYEAQ. V lost 2 bases to trimming and J lost 9 bases, with 14 bases between them. The CDR3 totals 14 residues. DNA for the CDR3: TGTGCCAGCAGCTTACCCGGAGGGGGCGGTGAGCAGTTCTTC. This encodes CASSLPGGGGEQFF.

J is TRBJ2-1 and V is TRBV19; perhaps TRBD2 as D (7 bases). Germline assignment: CDR1 LNHDA and CDR2 SQIVND (reference sequence). V shed 8 bases and J shed 8 bases, with 22 bases lying between them. This CDR3 is built from 15 residues. CDR3 in DNA: TGTGCCAGTTCCCATCTGGGGGGGGGCCTGCATGAGCAGTTCTTC. Amino acids: CASSHLGGGLHEQFF.

V gene TRBV2 combines with J gene TRBJ2-1; a possible D gene is TRBD2 (6 bases). CDR3 length: 13 amino acids. The V gene's germline CDR1 is SNHLY and CDR2 FYNNEI. Trimming left V 2 bases short and J 8 bases short, with 10 bases between. In DNA form, the CDR3 reads TGTGCCAGCAGTGAATCGGGGGAGCATGAGCAGTTCTTC. Residues: CASSESGEHEQFF.

V usage is TRBV12-3 or TRBV12-4 and J usage is TRBJ2-7; D not certain. This CDR3 comprises 12 residues. Trimming removed 4 bases at V and 3 bases at J, with 7 bases between. CDR3 loop: CASSSQLYEQYF. The CDR3 DNA follows: TGTGCCAGCAGTTCCCAACTCTACGAGCAGTACTTC.

This clone was picked up one time. This chain joins TRBV5-4 and TRBJ2-3, with D hard to call. CDR3 length equals 13 residues. CDR1 is SGHNT and CDR2 is YYREEE in the germline V gene (reference sequence). With 0 bases removed from V and 3 bases from J, the gap between germline ends came to 5 bases. The CDR3 DNA follows: TGTGCCAGCAGCTTGGAACAAACAGATACGCAGTATTTT. Amino acid sequence: CASSLEQTDTQYF.

The chain employs TRBV30 and TRBJ1-5, with D perhaps TRBD1 (5 bases). This CDR3 spans 20 amino acids. Germline-derived CDR1 and CDR2 are GTSNPN and SVGIG (reference sequence). V lost 4 bases to trimming and J lost 0 bases, with 28 bases between them. The CDR3 reads CAWIESVPRVGDYSNQPQHF. CDR3 sequence (DNA): TGTGCCTGGATAGAGTCCGTTCCCAGGGTAGGGGATTATAGCAATCAGCCCCAGCATTTT.

The chain carries TRBV7-2 and TRBJ2-1; 13 bases align to TRBD2. This CDR3 is 13 amino acids long. The germline V gene has CDR1 SGHTA and CDR2 FQGNSA. J gave up 13 bases and V 6 bases, and 6 bases lay outside the gene matches. CDR3 in amino acids: CASRGLAGSPQFF. DNA for the CDR3: TGTGCCAGCAGGGGACTAGCGGGGTCCCCCCAGTTCTTC.

The chain uses TRBV7-9 and TRBJ2-4; 9 positions match TRBD1. Germline trimming cut 5 bases from V and 2 bases from J; bases unmatched to any gene: 7. The germline V gene has CDR1 SEHNR and CDR2 FQNEAQ (reference sequence). CDR3 length: 16 residues. The CDR3 region has the DNA TGTGCCAGCAGCCACAGGGGGCGGGAATCCAAAAACATTCAGTACTTC. This encodes CASSHRGRESKNIQYF.

CDR3 coding DNA: TGTGCCTGGAGTGTACGGGCCCTCCGGGGCACTGAAGCTTTCTTT. Translation gives CAWSVRALRGTEAFF. The V gene is TRBV30, the J gene TRBJ1-1; D gene uncertain. CDR1 and CDR2 from the germline V gene are GTSNPN and SVGIG (reference sequence). V lost 0 bases to trimming and J lost 4 bases, with 15 bases between them. The CDR3 sequence is 15 residues long.

The chain has TRBV19 and TRBJ1-5, with unresolved D. This CDR3 region has 17 residues. CDR1 is LNHDA and CDR2 is SQIVND in the germline V gene (reference sequence). V lost 7 bases and J 2 bases, leaving 21 bases between the germline ends. CDR3 in amino acids: CASIAQPLVAGNQPQHF. CDR3 nucleotide sequence: TGTGCCAGTATTGCCCAGCCCCTAGTCGCGGGCAATCAGCCCCAGCATTTT.

V gene TRBV3-1 (or the pseudogene TRBV3-2) combines with J gene TRBJ1-1, with 8 bases aligning to TRBD1. Germline V CDR1 and CDR2: LGHDT, YNNKEL (reference sequence). This CDR3 has 18 amino acids. Unmatched junction bases numbered 17, after V lost 3 bases and J lost 5 bases. CDR3 in DNA: TGTGCCAGCAGCCAGAATCCGGGCCACAGGGGGGGTTGGACTGAAGCTTTCTTT. Its protein is CASSQNPGHRGGWTEAFF.

The rearrangement joins TRBV5-1 to TRBJ2-1; possible D gene TRBD1, 5 bases. CDR3 size: 15 residues. V was cut by 5 bases and J by 1 base, with 13 bases left in between. Germline-derived CDR1 and CDR2 are SGHRS and YFSETQ. The CDR3 DNA reads TGCGCCAGCAGTAGGGGCCAACAGTCCTACAATGAGCAGTTCTTC. It translates to CASSRGQQSYNEQFF.

V and J are TRBV10-2 and TRBJ2-1; 9 bases align to TRBD2. Germline V gene sequence: CDR1 WSHSY, CDR2 SAAADI. This CDR3 comprises 14 residues. J was trimmed by 4 bases and V by 3 bases; bases with no gene match: 1. CDR3 sequence: CASSEAGGYNEQFF. CDR3 in DNA: TGCGCCAGCAGTGAAGCGGGGGGTTACAATGAGCAGTTCTTC.

V is TRBV11-2 and J is TRBJ2-7; D perhaps matches TRBD1 (6 bases). Trimming cost V 1 base and J 0 bases, with 22 bases left between them. CDR3 length equals 19 residues. Germline-derived CDR1 and CDR2 are SGHAT and FQNNGV. CDR3 DNA sequence: TGTGCCAGCAGCTTAGCTTCGTTTTTCCGGGACAACTACTCCTACGAGCAGTACTTC. Encoded protein: CASSLASFFRDNYSYEQYF.

The chain recombines TRBV4-1 with TRBJ2-2; D is perhaps TRBD2 (5 bases). Germline CDR1 MGHRA, CDR2 YSYEKL. The CDR3 runs 15 residues. V lost 3 bases to trimming and J lost 4 bases, with 12 bases between them. DNA of the CDR3: TGCGCCAGCAGCCATAACGCTGCGGGCACCGGGGAGCTGTTTTTT. Residues: CASSHNAAGTGELFF.

This sequence joins TRBV11-3 and TRBJ2-1; 11 positions agree with TRBD2. The germline gives CDR1 SGHNT, CDR2 YENEEA. This CDR3 region has 15 residues. V was clipped by 7 bases and J by 5 bases; unmatched bases: 7. The CDR3 sequence: CASTPGTSGHNEQFF. CDR3 in DNA: TGTGCCAGCACCCCAGGGACTAGCGGTCACAATGAGCAGTTCTTC. Filled out from reference TRBV11-3 and TRBJ2-1, the complete variable domain reads EAGVVQSPRYKIIEKKQPVAFWCNPISGHNTLYWYLQNLGQGPELLIRYENEEAVDDSQLPKDRFSAERLKGVDSTLKIQPAELGDSAVYLCASTPGTSGHNEQFFGPGTRLTVL.

V is TRBV4-1 and J is TRBJ1-2; possibly TRBD1 for D (6 bases). This CDR3 comprises 15 residues. Trimming stripped 0 bases from V and 2 bases from J, with 10 bases between. The germline CDR1 and CDR2 sequences are MGHRA and YSYEKL. The CDR3 is CASSQDTGPNYGYTF. The CDR3 bases are TGCGCCAGCAGCCAAGATACAGGGCCAAACTATGGCTACACCTTC.

This rearrangement joins TRBV24-1 to TRBJ2-7; 7 bases are shared with TRBD1. There are 15 residues in the CDR3. Germline CDR1 and CDR2: KGHDR and SFDVKD. V trimming: 8 bases; J trimming: 5 bases; junction bases outside the gene matches: 14. CDR3 DNA sequence: TGTGCCACCACCCGGGCCGGGACAGCTAGCAACGAGCAGTACTTC. It encodes CATTRAGTASNEQYF.

This chain joins TRBV29-1 and TRBJ2-7; D unresolved. The CDR3 extends over 14 amino acids. Per germline, CDR1 SQVTM and CDR2 ANQGSEA. V was clipped by 0 bases and J by 2 bases, with 11 bases between them. The CDR3 bases are TGCAGCGTTGAAGATGGTCTTAGTCCCTACGAGCAGTACTTC. It codes for CSVEDGLSPYEQYF.

The chain couples TRBV6-5 to TRBJ2-5; D might be TRBD2 (5 bases). Germline V CDR1 and CDR2: MNHEY, SVGAGI. V lost 0 bases, J lost 5 bases, and 7 bases lay in between. There are 13 residues in the CDR3. The DNA for the CDR3 is TGTGCCAGCAGTTACTCGTGGAGGGAGACCCAGTACTTC. Translation gives CASSYSWRETQYF.

The chain couples TRBV7-2 to TRBJ1-2; tentatively, D is TRBD1 (5 bases). V lost 5 bases and J 6 bases, leaving 28 bases between the germline ends. The CDR3 totals 18 residues. The V gene's germline CDR1 is SGHTA and CDR2 FQGNSA. Written as DNA, the CDR3 is TGTGCCAGCAGCCCCAGCGGGCAGGGCCGTTCCCTGATGGATGGCTACACCTTC. It codes for CASSPSGQGRSLMDGYTF.